This is a list of T cell receptor beta chains from one sample in a study. TCRdb re-derived calls from the multiplex PCR reads in MiXCR, one entry per CDR3 protein. Its listing shows dozens of distinct CDR3 sequences. The source material was tumor-infiltrating Tregs sorted from the breast tumor. The source is a female donor with breast cancer. The CDR3 runs from the conserved cysteine through the conserved F or W. The D gene is left open where the match is weak. Expanded clones get a size class; other rows say once, few or many, or leave the size out.

clone size	V gene	D gene	J gene	CDR3 protein	CDR3 DNA
large	TRBV12-3/TRBV12-4	-	TRBJ1-2	CASSPDLGGRGYGYTF	TGTGCCAGCAGTCCTGATCTGGGAGGTAGGGGCTATGGCTACACCTTC
-	TRBV12-3/TRBV12-4	-	TRBJ1-2	CASKSQGYGYTF	TGTGCCAGCAAATCACAGGGCTATGGCTACACCTTC
once	TRBV12-3/TRBV12-4	-	TRBJ1-2	CASSLGGSYGYTF	TGTGCCAGCAGTTTGGGCGGTTCGTATGGCTACACCTTC
-	TRBV12-3/TRBV12-4	TRBD1	TRBJ1-2	CASSPGTGEGYTF	TGTGCCAGCAGTCCCGGGACAGGGGAAGGCTACACCTTC
-	TRBV12-3/TRBV12-4	-	TRBJ1-2	CASSPGSAGYTF	TGTGCCAGCAGTCCGGGATCTGCGGGCTACACCTTC
hyperexpanded	TRBV12-3/TRBV12-4	-	TRBJ1-2	CASRDNLHYGYTF	TGTGCCAGCAGGGACAACCTACACTATGGCTACACCTTC
-	TRBV12-3/TRBV12-4	-	TRBJ1-2	CAIQQGNYGYTF	TGTGCCATCCAACAGGGTAACTATGGCTACACCTTC
few	TRBV12-3/TRBV12-4	-	TRBJ1-2	CASSFAGAYGYTF	TGTGCCAGCAGTTTCGCAGGGGCCTATGGCTACACCTTC
-	TRBV12-3/TRBV12-4	-	TRBJ1-2	CASTPMTRSYTF	TGTGCCAGCACCCCAATGACCAGGAGCTACACCTTC
-	TRBV12-3/TRBV12-4	-	TRBJ1-2	CASSSRTGSYGYTF	TGTGCCAGCAGTTCCCGGACGGGTTCCTATGGCTACACCTTC
many	TRBV12-3/TRBV12-4	-	TRBJ1-2	CASSPGSARGYTF	TGTGCCAGCAGTCCGGGATCTGCGAGGGGCTACACCTTC
-	TRBV12-3/TRBV12-4	-	TRBJ1-2	CASEADSYGYTF	TGTGCCAGCGAAGCGGACAGCTATGGCTACACCTTC
hyperexpanded	TRBV12-3/TRBV12-4	-	TRBJ1-2	CASSSRDGCGYTF	TGTGCCAGCAGTTCTCGTGACGGGTGTGGCTACACCTTC
medium-sized	TRBV12-3/TRBV12-4	-	TRBJ1-2	CASSSRDEGGYTF	TGTGCCAGCAGTTCTCGTGACGAGGGTGGCTACACCTTC
hyperexpanded	TRBV12-3/TRBV12-4	-	TRBJ1-2	CASSLDRARGYTF	TGTGCCAGCAGTTTAGACAGGGCCCGTGGCTACACCTTC
large	TRBV12-3/TRBV12-4	-	TRBJ1-2	CASSPGSAGRYTF	TGTGCCAGCAGTCCGGGATCTGCGGGGCGCTACACCTTC
-	TRBV12-3/TRBV12-4	-	TRBJ1-2	CASRHPDESGYTF	TGTGCCAGCAGGCACCCGGACGAATCTGGCTACACCTTC
many	TRBV12-3/TRBV12-4	-	TRBJ1-2	CASSPGSAGGYTF	TGTGCCAGCAGTCCGGGATCTGCGGGTGGCTACACCTTC
once	TRBV12-3/TRBV12-4	TRBD1	TRBJ1-2	CASSSVDRANYGYTF	TGTGCCAGCAGTTCCGTGGACAGGGCTAACTATGGCTACACCTTC
hyperexpanded	TRBV12-3/TRBV12-4	-	TRBJ1-2	CASSKGSYGYTF	TGTGCCAGCAGTAAAGGATCCTATGGCTACACCTTC
-	TRBV12-3/TRBV12-4	-	TRBJ1-2	CASGNRTAYGYTF	TGTGCCAGCGGGAATCGAACAGCCTATGGCTACACCTTC